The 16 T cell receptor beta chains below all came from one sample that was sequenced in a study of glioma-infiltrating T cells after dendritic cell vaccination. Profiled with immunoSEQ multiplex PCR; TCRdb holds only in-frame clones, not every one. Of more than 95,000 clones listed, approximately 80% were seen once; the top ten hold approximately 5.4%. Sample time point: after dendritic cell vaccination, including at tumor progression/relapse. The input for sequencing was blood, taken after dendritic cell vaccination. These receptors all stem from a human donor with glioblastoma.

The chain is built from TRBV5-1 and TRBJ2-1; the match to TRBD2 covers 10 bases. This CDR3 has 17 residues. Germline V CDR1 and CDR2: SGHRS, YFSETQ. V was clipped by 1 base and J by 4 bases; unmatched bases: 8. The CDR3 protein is CASSLSASGSRYNEQFF. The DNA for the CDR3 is TGCGCCAGCAGCTTGTCGGCTAGCGGGAGTCGTTACAATGAGCAGTTCTTC.

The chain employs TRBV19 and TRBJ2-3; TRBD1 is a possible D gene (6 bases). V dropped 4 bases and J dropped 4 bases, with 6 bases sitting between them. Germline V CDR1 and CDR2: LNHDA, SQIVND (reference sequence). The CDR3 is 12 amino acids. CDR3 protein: CASSRQADTQYF. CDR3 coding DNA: TGTGCCAGTAGTAGACAGGCAGATACGCAGTATTTT.

The CDR3 nucleotides are TGTGCCATCAGTGGGGGACAGGTGAGCTCCTACGAGCAGTACTTC. It encodes CAISGGQVSSYEQYF. The V and J genes are TRBV10-3 and TRBJ2-7; 8 nucleotides agree with TRBD1. The germline gives CDR1 ENHRY, CDR2 SYGVKD. The CDR3 is 15 residues long. The J segment lost 0 bases and the V segment lost 4 bases, leaving 5 bases of the junction unmatched.

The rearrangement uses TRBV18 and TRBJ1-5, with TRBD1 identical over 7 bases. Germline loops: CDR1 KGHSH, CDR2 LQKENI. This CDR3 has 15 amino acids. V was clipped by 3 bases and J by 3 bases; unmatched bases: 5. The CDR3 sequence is CASSPADRDNQPQHF. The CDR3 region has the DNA TGTGCCAGCTCACCGGCTGACAGGGACAATCAGCCCCAGCATTTT.

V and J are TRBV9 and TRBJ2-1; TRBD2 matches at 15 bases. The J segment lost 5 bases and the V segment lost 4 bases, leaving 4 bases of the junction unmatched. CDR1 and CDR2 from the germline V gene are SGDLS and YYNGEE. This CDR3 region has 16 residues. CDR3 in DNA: TGTGCCAGCAGCCCCGGGACTAGCGGGGGGAACAATGAGCAGTTCTTC. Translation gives CASSPGTSGGNNEQFF.

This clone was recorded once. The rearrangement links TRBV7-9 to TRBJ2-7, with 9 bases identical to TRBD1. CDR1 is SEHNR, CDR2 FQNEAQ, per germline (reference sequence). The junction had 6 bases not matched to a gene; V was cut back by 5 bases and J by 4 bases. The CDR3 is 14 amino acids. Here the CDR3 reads CASSNYRGRYEQYF. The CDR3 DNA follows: TGTGCCAGCAGCAACTACAGGGGGCGTTACGAGCAGTACTTC. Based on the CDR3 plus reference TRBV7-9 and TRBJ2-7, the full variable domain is DTGVSQNPRHKITKRGQNVTFRCDPISEHNRLYWYRQTLGQGPEFLTYFQNEAQLEKSRLLSDRFSAERPKGSFSTLEIQRTEQGDSAMYLCASSNYRGRYEQYFGPGTRLTVT.

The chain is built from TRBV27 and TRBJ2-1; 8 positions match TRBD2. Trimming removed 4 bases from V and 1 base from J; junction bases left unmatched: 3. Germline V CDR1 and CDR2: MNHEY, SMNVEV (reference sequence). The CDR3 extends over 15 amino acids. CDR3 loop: CASSSASGSYNEQFF. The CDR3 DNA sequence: TGTGCCAGCAGTTCAGCTAGCGGGTCCTACAATGAGCAGTTCTTC.

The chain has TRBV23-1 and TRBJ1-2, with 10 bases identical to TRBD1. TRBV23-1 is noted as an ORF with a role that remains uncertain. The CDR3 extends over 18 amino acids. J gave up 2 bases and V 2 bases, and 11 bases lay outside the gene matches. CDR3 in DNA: TGCGCCAGCAGTCAAACGGGGACAGGGGAAGGATTAAACTATGGCTACACCTTC. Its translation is CASSQTGTGEGLNYGYTF.

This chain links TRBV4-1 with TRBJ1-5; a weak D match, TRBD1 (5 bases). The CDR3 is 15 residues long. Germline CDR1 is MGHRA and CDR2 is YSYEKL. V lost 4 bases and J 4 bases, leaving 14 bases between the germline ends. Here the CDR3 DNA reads TGCGCCAGCAGCCGCGGGGACCGGTTGAATCAGCCCCAGCATTTT. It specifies CASSRGDRLNQPQHF.

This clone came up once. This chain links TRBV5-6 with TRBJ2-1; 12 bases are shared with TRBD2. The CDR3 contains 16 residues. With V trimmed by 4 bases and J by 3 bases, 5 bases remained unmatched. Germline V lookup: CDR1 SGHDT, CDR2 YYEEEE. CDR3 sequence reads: CASSPTSGGIYNEQFF. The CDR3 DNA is TGTGCCAGCAGCCCAACTAGCGGGGGGATCTACAATGAGCAGTTCTTC. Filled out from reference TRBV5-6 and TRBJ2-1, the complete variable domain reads DAGVTQSPTHLIKTRGQQVTLRCSPKSGHDTVSWYQQALGQGPQFIFQYYEEEERQRGNFPDRFSGHQFPNYSSELNVNALLLGDSALYLCASSPTSGGIYNEQFFGPGTRLTVL.

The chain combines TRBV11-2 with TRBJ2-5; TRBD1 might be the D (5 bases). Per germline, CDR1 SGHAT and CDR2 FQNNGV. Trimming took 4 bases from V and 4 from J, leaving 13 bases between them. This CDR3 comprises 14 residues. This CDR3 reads CASSYWQGTETQYF. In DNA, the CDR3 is TGTGCCAGCAGCTACTGGCAGGGAACAGAGACCCAGTACTTC.

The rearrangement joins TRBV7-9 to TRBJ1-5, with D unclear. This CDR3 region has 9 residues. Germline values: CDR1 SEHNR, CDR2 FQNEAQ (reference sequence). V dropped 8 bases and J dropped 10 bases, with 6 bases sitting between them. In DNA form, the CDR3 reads TGTGCCAGCCACGGTCCCCAGCATTTT. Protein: CASHGPQHF.

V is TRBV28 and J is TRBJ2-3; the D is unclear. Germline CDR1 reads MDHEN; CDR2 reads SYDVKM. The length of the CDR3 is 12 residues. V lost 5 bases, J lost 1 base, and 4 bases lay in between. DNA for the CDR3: TGTGCCAGCAGTAGAGGCACAGATACGCAGTATTTT. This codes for CASSRGTDTQYF.

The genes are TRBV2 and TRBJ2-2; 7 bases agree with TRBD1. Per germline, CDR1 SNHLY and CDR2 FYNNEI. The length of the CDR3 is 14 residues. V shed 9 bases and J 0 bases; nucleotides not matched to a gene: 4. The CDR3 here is CARGQLPNTGELFF. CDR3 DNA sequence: TGTGCCAGGGGACAGCTCCCGAACACCGGGGAGCTGTTTTTT.

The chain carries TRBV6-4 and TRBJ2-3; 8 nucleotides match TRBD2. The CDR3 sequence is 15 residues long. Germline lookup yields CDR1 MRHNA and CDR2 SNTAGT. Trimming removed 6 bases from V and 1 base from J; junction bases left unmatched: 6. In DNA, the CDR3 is TGTGCCAGCAGCCCCTCGACTAGCGGCACAGATACGCAGTATTTT. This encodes CASSPSTSGTDTQYF.

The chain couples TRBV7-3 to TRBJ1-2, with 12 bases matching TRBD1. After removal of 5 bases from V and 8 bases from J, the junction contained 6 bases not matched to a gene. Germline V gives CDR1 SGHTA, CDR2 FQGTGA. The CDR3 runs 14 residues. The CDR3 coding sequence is TGTGCCAGCAGCCCGGGACAGGGGGCGGAAGGCTACACCTTC. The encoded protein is CASSPGQGAEGYTF.